The rows below give T cell receptor beta chains drawn from one sample of a study of lymphopenia after photon versus proton radiotherapy. Measured with immunoSEQ multiplex PCR; TCRdb has only the in-frame clones, and not every one. The table shows fewer than 20,000 clones, with about 85% occurring only once. The sample was peripheral blood, taken from a patient treated with proton-based radiotherapy. These receptors originate from a man aged 70-80 years with pancreatic cancer. The CDR3 runs from the conserved cysteine through the conserved F or W. D genes are given only for firm matches.

>TRBV5-1|TRBD1|TRBJ2-7|15
CASSPTGTGAYEQYF
>TRBV5-4|TRBD1|TRBJ2-6|17
CASSLYRGASGANVLTF
>TRBV19|TRBD1|TRBJ1-2|13
CASISRGARGYTF
>TRBV5-1|-|TRBJ1-1|15
CASSSRPNLNTEAFF
>TRBV10-2|TRBD1|TRBJ1-2|12
CASKWDRDGYTF
>TRBV9|-|TRBJ2-3|16
CASSVLGRVGTDTQYF
>TRBV6-1|-|TRBJ1-1|15
CASIYTGRLNTEAFF
>TRBV7-9|-|TRBJ1-3|11
CASSLGDTIYF
>TRBV7-9|TRBD1|TRBJ1-4|14
CASSLGTGREKLFF
>TRBV5-4|-|-|15
CASSPPGTLNYEQYF